This T cell receptor (beta chain) was observed in a study of early T cells in non-severe SARS-CoV-2 infection. TCRdb ran MiXCR on the 5' RACE reads and lists one entry per CDR3 protein. The sample has approximately 58,000 distinct CDR3 sequences, around 10% seen once; the top ten hold about 10%. This CDR3 contains 16 residues. Germline values: CDR1 LGHDT, CDR2 YNNKEL (reference sequence). Unmatched junction bases numbered 7, after V lost 2 bases and J lost 4 bases. This receptor was identified in an adult who was a healthcare worker with PCR-confirmed SARS-CoV-2 infection or an uninfected control (not recorded which). The chain has TRBV3-1 and TRBJ2-1, with 8 positions matching TRBD2. Specimen: whole blood. The CDR3 is CASSQTAGGRYNEQFF. CDR3 bases: TGTGCCAGCAGCCAAACCGCGGGGGGACGATACAATGAGCAGTTCTTC.